This TCR beta chain originates from a study of spatial heterogeneity in lung cancer. Whole-study findings and limits: Tumor mutation count correlated with how many alpha and beta TCRs expanded intratumorally.

The CDR3 consists of 15 residues. CDR1 and CDR2 from the germline V gene are KGHDR and SFDVKD. V lost 4 bases, J lost 3 bases, and 12 bases lay in between. This clonotype was observed many times. Its antigen is not known. Time point of the sample: sample taken at primary tumor resection. Sequencing was performed on whole RNA extracted from tumor and nontumor lung tissue, or from frozen PBMC, and the material was left unsorted. Each CDR3 protein is one row after TCRdb ran MiXCR on the 5' RACE reads. Of fewer than 30,000 distinct CDR3 sequences in the sample, around 6.9% were seen once. The sequence came from a male donor with early-stage non-small cell lung cancer. The sequenced sample was lung tumor tissue, obtained at surgery. The chain carries TRBV24-1 and TRBJ2-1; D is possibly TRBD1 (6 bases). CDR3 sequence (DNA): TGTGCCACCAGTGACCGACAGGCCAACTACAATGAGCAGTTCTTC. Translation: CATSDRQANYNEQFF.